The 21 T cell receptor beta chains presented below share a single source sample, sequenced in a study of radiotherapy plus CTLA-4 blockade in lung cancer. TCRdb's table, derived via immunoSEQ multiplex PCR, lists solely in-frame clones and lacks some. The profile shows around 80,000 clones, less than 90% of them singletons. Sequenced here: peripheral blood, sampled from a patient treated with radiotherapy plus ipilimumab. These receptors originate from a human donor with non-small cell lung cancer who had stable disease on radiotherapy plus ipilimumab.

This chain links TRBV9 with TRBJ2-3; D possibly corresponds to TRBD1 (5 bases). Trimming took off 0 bases at V and 2 bases at J, with 7 bases between the two ends. The CDR3 runs to 14 residues. Germline CDR1 reads SGDLS; CDR2 reads YYNGEE. CDR3 in DNA: TGTGCCAGCAGCGTAGGGGGCCTCACAGATACGCAGTATTTT. The encoded protein is CASSVGGLTDTQYF.

This clone was seen just once. This chain connects TRBV11-2 to TRBJ1-4, with 9 bases aligning to TRBD1. The CDR3 is 14 amino acids. Trimming took 5 bases from V and 9 from J; bases not matched to a gene: 7. The V gene's germline CDR1 is SGHAT and CDR2 FQNNGV. The CDR3 region is CASSSDRGVKKLFF. The DNA for the CDR3 is TGTGCCAGCAGCAGCGACAGGGGGGTGAAAAAACTGTTTTTT.

The rearrangement uses TRBV5-4 and TRBJ2-7, with 8 bases that match TRBD1. Trimming cost V 3 bases and J 4 bases; bases outside gene matches: 9. The CDR3 is 15 residues long. The germline V gene encodes CDR1 SGHNT and CDR2 YYREEE (reference sequence). CDR3 nucleotides: TGTGCCAGCAGCTCCAAAGGACAGGGTGGGTACGAGCAGTACTTC. Translated, it gives CASSSKGQGGYEQYF. The variable domain in full, completed from reference TRBV5-4 and TRBJ2-7, reads ETGVTQSPTHLIKTRGQQVTLRCSSQSGHNTVSWYQQALGQGPQFIFQYYREEENGRGNFPPRFSGLQFPNYSSELNVNALELDDSALYLCASSSKGQGGYEQYFGPGTRLTVT.

This clone appeared a few times. The chain carries TRBV5-1 and TRBJ1-4, with D hard to call. Germline assignment: CDR1 SGHRS and CDR2 YFSETQ. Between the trimmed V and J ends, which lost 0 bases and 3 bases, there was a span of 6 bases. There are 14 residues in the CDR3. CDR3 amino acids: CASSLAGSNEKLFF. The DNA for the CDR3 is TGCGCCAGCAGCTTGGCGGGATCTAATGAAAAACTGTTTTTT.

The chain combines TRBV19 with TRBJ1-2; weak D call: TRBD1 (5 bases). Per the germline V gene, CDR1 is LNHDA and CDR2 is SQIVND (reference sequence). The CDR3 runs 17 residues. Between the trimmed V and J ends, which lost 9 bases and 5 bases, there was a span of 28 bases. In nucleotides, the CDR3 is TGTGCCAGCGAATTGCCCGGGACGACGTCATCGGGGTATGGCTACACCTTC. Its translation is CASELPGTTSSGYGYTF.

The chain has TRBV6-5 and TRBJ2-7; 7 bases map to TRBD2. Unmatched junction bases numbered 4, after V lost 5 bases and J lost 3 bases. The CDR3 loop spans 13 amino acids. Germline V lookup: CDR1 MNHEY, CDR2 SVGAGI. The CDR3 sequence is CASSPRGYYEQYF. CDR3 in DNA: TGTGCCAGCAGTCCGCGGGGGTACTACGAGCAGTACTTC.

In its sample, this clone was seen a few times. This chain joins TRBV9 and TRBJ2-7; no clear D. The CDR3 runs 14 residues. The V gene's germline CDR1 is SGDLS and CDR2 YYNGEE. The V gene lost 4 bases and the J gene lost 5 bases, with 16 bases spanning the gap. The CDR3 DNA sequence: TGTGCCAGCAGCCCAGTTGGGGTTGGGGACGAGCAGTACTTC. Encoded protein: CASSPVGVGDEQYF.

This chain uses TRBV7-8 with TRBJ1-5; 9 nucleotides align to TRBD1. With 4 bases clipped from V and 7 bases from J, the junction kept 20 bases outside the gene matches. Germline V gene lookup returns CDR1 SGHVS and CDR2 FQNEAQ. The CDR3 has 19 residues. The CDR3 region has the DNA TGTGCCAGCAGCTCCAGATGGGACAGGGACCCCAAGATTAAACAGCCCCAGCATTTT. Encoded protein: CASSSRWDRDPKIKQPQHF.

This chain uses TRBV5-1 with TRBJ2-1; 8 bases agree with TRBD2. The CDR3 length is 14 residues. Germline V CDR1 and CDR2: SGHRS, YFSETQ. After removal of 4 bases from V and 6 bases from J, the junction contained 6 bases not matched to a gene. CDR3 DNA: TGCGCCAGCAGCCCGTCGGGGGGGACCAATGAGCAGTTCTTC. Its protein product is CASSPSGGTNEQFF.

The chain carries TRBV29-1 and TRBJ1-4, with 11 bases that match TRBD1. V lost 7 bases, J lost 8 bases, and 3 bases stayed unmatched. Per the germline V gene, CDR1 is SQVTM and CDR2 is ANQGSEA. The CDR3 covers 12 residues. This chain's CDR3 is CSAGQGAEKLFF. The DNA of the CDR3 is TGCAGCGCTGGACAGGGGGCAGAAAAACTGTTTTTT.

A few counts support this clone. CDR3 nucleotide sequence: TGTGCCAGCAGTTACGATGCGGGAGCTAACTATGGCTACACCTTC. Its protein is CASSYDAGANYGYTF. This rearrangement joins TRBV6-6 to TRBJ1-2; D is unclear. In germline, CDR1 is MNHNY, CDR2 SVGAGI (reference sequence). The CDR3 consists of 15 residues. V lost 2 bases, J lost 0 bases, and 10 bases lay in between.

This chain uses TRBV29-1 with TRBJ2-7, with 13 bases lining up with TRBD2. CDR1 is SQVTM, CDR2 ANQGSEA, per germline. The CDR3 spans 14 residues. V was pared by 7 bases and J by 6 bases, with 9 bases of the junction left unmatched. CDR3 in DNA: TGCAGCGCTGCCGCCACTAGCGGGAGGGGCGAGCAGTACTTC. Translating it yields CSAAATSGRGEQYF.

V usage is TRBV19 and J usage is TRBJ2-5, with 9 positions matching TRBD2. Germline V gene lookup returns CDR1 LNHDA and CDR2 SQIVND (reference sequence). CDR3 size: 16 residues. V lost 3 bases, J lost 5 bases, and 10 bases stayed unmatched. CDR3 coding DNA: TGTGCCAGTAGTATTCTTCCGTCTAGCGGGAAGGAGACCCAGTACTTC. Protein sequence: CASSILPSSGKETQYF.

CDR3 amino acids: CASSYEGAGANVLTF. CDR3 nucleotide sequence: TGTGCCAGCAGTTACGAGGGGGCTGGGGCCAACGTCCTGACTTTC. V and J are TRBV6-5 and TRBJ2-6, with a possible D match to TRBD1 (6 bases). The CDR3 totals 15 residues. Between the trimmed V and J ends, which lost 2 bases and 2 bases, there was a span of 7 bases. Germline V gene sequence: CDR1 MNHEY, CDR2 SVGAGI.

J is TRBJ2-1 and V is TRBV9, with 8 bases that match TRBD1. This CDR3 contains 18 residues. Germline V gene data show CDR1 as SGDLS and CDR2 as YYNGEE. Losses at the gene ends were 3 bases for V and 8 bases for J; bases not matched to a gene: 19. The CDR3 loop is CASSESLVLDRVDDEQFF. The CDR3 DNA follows: TGTGCCAGCAGCGAGTCCCTTGTGTTGGACAGGGTTGACGATGAGCAGTTCTTC.

This chain uses TRBV7-2 with TRBJ2-7; D unresolved. This CDR3 has 13 amino acids. V lost 4 bases and J 1 base, leaving 8 bases between the germline ends. Per germline, CDR1 SGHTA and CDR2 FQGNSA. The CDR3: CASSSQNSYEQYF. In nucleotides, the CDR3 is TGTGCCAGCAGCTCCCAGAATTCCTACGAGCAGTACTTC.

V is TRBV5-1 and J is TRBJ2-1; 7 nucleotides match TRBD2. From germline, CDR1 is SGHRS and CDR2 YFSETQ. The V gene end was trimmed by 5 bases and the J gene end by 6 bases; junction bases not matched to a gene: 2. The CDR3 has 12 amino acids. This CDR3 reads CASRREGNEQFF. The CDR3 DNA follows: TGCGCCAGCAGGAGGGAGGGCAATGAGCAGTTCTTC.

The chain's CDR3 is CASTGGRVSETQYF. As DNA, the CDR3 is TGTGCCAGCACCGGGGGCCGCGTATCGGAGACCCAGTACTTC. The chain combines TRBV6-1 with TRBJ2-5, with D possibly called TRBD1 or TRBD2 (6 bases each). Trimming removed 7 bases at V and 5 bases at J, with 17 bases between. The CDR3 consists of 14 residues. Germline lookup yields CDR1 MNHNS and CDR2 SASEGT.

About this clone itself: A single base separates this from a much larger clone, so it may be a read error. In the same sample, other DNA sequences code for this CDR3. The chain has TRBV6-5 and TRBJ1-5; 7 bases line up with TRBD1. Germline trimming cut 0 bases from V and 5 bases from J; bases unmatched to any gene: 4. The CDR3 is 15 residues long. Germline V gene data show CDR1 as MNHEY and CDR2 as SVGAGI. The CDR3 reads CASSYSTGTDQPQHF. CDR3 sequence (DNA): TGTGCCAGCAGTTACTCGACAGGGACGGATCAGCCCCAGCATTTT.

This chain links TRBV6-5 with TRBJ2-3, with D possibly TRBD2 on 5 matching bases. V was trimmed by 11 bases and J by 1 base, leaving 13 bases between them. CDR1 MNHEY and CDR2 SVGAGI come from the germline V gene. The CDR3 extends over 13 amino acids. CDR3 nucleotides: TGTGCCGCACGCGGGTTGGGCACAGATACGCAGTATTTT. This codes for CAARGLGTDTQYF.

The chain has TRBV5-1 and TRBJ2-7, with unresolved D. The germline CDR1 and CDR2 sequences are SGHRS and YFSETQ. Trimming left V 0 bases short and J 1 base short, with 8 bases between. This CDR3 is built from 14 residues. The CDR3 loop is CASSLVVGSYEQYF. Here the CDR3 DNA reads TGCGCCAGCAGCTTGGTTGTAGGATCCTACGAGCAGTACTTC.